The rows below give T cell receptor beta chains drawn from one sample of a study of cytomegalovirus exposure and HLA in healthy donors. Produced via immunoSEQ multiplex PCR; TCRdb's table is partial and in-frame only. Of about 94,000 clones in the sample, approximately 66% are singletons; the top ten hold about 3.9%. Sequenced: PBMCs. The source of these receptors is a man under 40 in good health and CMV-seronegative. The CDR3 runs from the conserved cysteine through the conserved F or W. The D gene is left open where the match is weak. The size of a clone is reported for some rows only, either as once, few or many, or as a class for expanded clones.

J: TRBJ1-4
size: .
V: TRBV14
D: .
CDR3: CASSQVGRANEKLFF
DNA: TGTGCCAGCAGCCAAGTGGGCAGGGCTAATGAAAAACTGTTTTTT

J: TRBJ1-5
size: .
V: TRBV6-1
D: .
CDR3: CASSENGADNQPQHF
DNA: TGTGCCAGCAGTGAAAATGGGGCCGACAATCAGCCCCAGCATTTT

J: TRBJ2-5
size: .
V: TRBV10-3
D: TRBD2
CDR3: CAISESTSGGARETQYF
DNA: TGTGCCATCAGTGAGTCGACTAGCGGGGGGGCCCGGGAGACCCAGTACTTC

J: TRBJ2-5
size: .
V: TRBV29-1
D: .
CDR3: CSVGLQGSRAQYF
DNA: TGCAGCGTTGGTCTCCAGGGGTCAAGGGCCCAGTACTTC

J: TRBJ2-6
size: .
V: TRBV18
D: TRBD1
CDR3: CASSQQGNAGANVLTF
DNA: TGTGCCAGCTCACAACAGGGGAATGCTGGGGCCAACGTCCTGACTTTC

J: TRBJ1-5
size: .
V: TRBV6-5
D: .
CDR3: CASSDNLRDQPQHF
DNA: TGTGCCAGCAGTGACAACCTCAGGGATCAGCCCCAGCATTTT

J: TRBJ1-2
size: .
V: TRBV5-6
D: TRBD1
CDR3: CASSRDRGQSYGYTF
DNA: TGTGCCAGCAGCCGGGACAGGGGGCAGAGCTATGGCTACACCTTC

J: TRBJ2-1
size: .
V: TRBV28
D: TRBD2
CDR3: CASKTGGRSNEQFF
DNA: TGTGCCAGCAAGACGGGCGGGAGGAGCAATGAGCAGTTCTTC

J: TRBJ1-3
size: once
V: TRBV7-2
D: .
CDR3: CASSLDSAGWISGNTIYF
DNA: TGTGCCAGCAGCTTGGACTCGGCGGGGTGGATCTCTGGAAACACCATATATTTT

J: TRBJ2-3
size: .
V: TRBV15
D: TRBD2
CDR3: CATSTRLAGERGTQYF
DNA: TGTGCCACCAGCACCAGACTAGCGGGAGAGAGAGGTACGCAGTATTTT

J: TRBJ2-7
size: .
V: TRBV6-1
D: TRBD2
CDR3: CASRAGRELSYEQYF
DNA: TGTGCCAGCAGGGCTGGGCGGGAGCTGTCCTACGAGCAGTACTTC

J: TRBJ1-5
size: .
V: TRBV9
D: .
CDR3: CASSVEGDSNQPQHF
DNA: TGTGCCAGCAGCGTAGAAGGGGATAGCAATCAGCCCCAGCATTTT

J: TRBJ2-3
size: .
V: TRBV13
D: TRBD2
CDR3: CASSLPAGGPPDTQYF
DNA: TGTGCCAGCAGCTTACCAGCGGGAGGGCCCCCAGATACGCAGTATTTT

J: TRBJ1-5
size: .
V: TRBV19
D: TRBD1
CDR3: CASSPRRGSNQPQHF
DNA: TGTGCCAGTAGTCCCCGCAGGGGGAGCAATCAGCCCCAGCATTTT

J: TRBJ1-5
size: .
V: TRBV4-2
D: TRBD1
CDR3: CASSQAQGGRNQPQHF
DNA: TGTGCCAGCAGCCAAGCCCAGGGGGGCCGCAATCAGCCCCAGCATTTT

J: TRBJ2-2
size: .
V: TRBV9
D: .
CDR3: CASSVAVTVSTGELFF
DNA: TGTGCCAGCAGCGTAGCTGTGACAGTGAGCACCGGGGAGCTGTTTTTT

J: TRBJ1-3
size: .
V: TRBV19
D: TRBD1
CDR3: CASSMRTGWNTIYF
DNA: TGTGCCAGTAGTATGAGGACAGGGTGGAACACCATATATTTT

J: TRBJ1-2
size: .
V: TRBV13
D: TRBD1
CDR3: CASSFGTGWEYGYTF
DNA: TGTGCCAGCAGCTTTGGGACAGGTTGGGAATATGGCTACACCTTC

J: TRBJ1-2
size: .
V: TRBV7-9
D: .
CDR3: CASSGRRDSPTNYGYTF
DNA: TGTGCCAGCAGCGGCCGCCGCGACTCCCCGACGAACTATGGCTACACCTTC

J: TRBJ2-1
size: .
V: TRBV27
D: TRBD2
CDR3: CASRIATSGSRNEQFF
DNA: TGTGCCAGCAGAATCGCGACTAGCGGGAGTAGGAATGAGCAGTTCTTC

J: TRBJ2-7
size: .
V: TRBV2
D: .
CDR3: CASPSRRTGSYEQYF
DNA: TGTGCCAGCCCCAGTAGGAGGACTGGCTCCTACGAGCAGTACTTC

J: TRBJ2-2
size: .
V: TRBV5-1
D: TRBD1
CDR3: CASSKGQANTGELFF
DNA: TGCGCCAGCAGCAAAGGACAGGCGAACACCGGGGAGCTGTTTTTT

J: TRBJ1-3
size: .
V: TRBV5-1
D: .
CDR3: CASSRGAASGNTIYF
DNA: TGCGCCAGCAGCCGTGGGGCAGCGTCTGGAAACACCATATATTTT

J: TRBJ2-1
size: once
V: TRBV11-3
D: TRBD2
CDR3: CASSRTAGVSYNEQFF
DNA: TGTGCCAGCAGCAGGACAGCGGGGGTCTCCTACAATGAGCAGTTCTTC

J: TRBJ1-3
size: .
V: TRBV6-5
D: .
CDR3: CASRQEIFSGNTIYF
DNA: TGTGCCAGCAGACAGGAGATCTTCTCTGGAAACACCATATATTTT

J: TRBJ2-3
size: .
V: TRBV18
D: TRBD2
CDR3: CASSQGTSGTTDTQYF
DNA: TGTGCCAGCTCACAGGGGACTAGCGGAACCACAGATACGCAGTATTTT

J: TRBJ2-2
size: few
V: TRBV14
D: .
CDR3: CASSQAYHDAAGELFF
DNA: TGTGCCAGCAGCCAAGCGTACCACGACGCGGCCGGGGAGCTGTTTTTT

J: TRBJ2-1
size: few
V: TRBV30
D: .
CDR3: CAWSGEVGSYNEQFF
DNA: TGTGCCTGGAGCGGGGAGGTTGGGTCCTACAATGAGCAGTTCTTC

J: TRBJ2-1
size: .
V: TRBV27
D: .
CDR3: CASSLSLRSSYNEQFF
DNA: TGTGCCAGCAGTTTAAGCTTGCGGAGCTCCTACAATGAGCAGTTCTTC

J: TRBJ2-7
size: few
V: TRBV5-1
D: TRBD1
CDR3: CASSSDRGRSYEQYF
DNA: TGCGCCAGCAGCTCGGACAGGGGAAGGTCCTACGAGCAGTACTTC

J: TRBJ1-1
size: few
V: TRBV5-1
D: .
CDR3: CASRYMNTEAFF
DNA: TGCGCCAGCAGGTACATGAACACTGAAGCTTTCTTT

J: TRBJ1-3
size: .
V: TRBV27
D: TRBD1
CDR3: CASKGQGAFGNTIYF
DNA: TGTGCCAGCAAGGGACAGGGGGCGTTTGGAAACACCATATATTTT

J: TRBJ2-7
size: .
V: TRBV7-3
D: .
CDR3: CASSLFPGSSYEQYF
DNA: TGTGCCAGCAGCTTATTTCCGGGAAGCTCCTACGAGCAGTACTTC

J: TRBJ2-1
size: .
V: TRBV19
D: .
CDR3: CASSTPYGSLTSYNEQFF
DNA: TGTGCCAGTAGTACCCCATATGGTAGCCTTACTTCCTACAATGAGCAGTTCTTC

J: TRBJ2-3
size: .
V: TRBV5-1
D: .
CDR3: CASSSERPGDTQYF
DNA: TGCGCCAGCAGCTCTGAACGGCCGGGAGATACGCAGTATTTT

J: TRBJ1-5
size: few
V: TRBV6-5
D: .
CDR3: CASSRAGGGDQPQHF
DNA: TGTGCCAGCAGTCGCGCGGGGGGAGGGGATCAGCCCCAGCATTTT

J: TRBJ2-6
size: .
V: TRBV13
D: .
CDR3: CASSSISGANVLTF
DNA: TGTGCCAGCAGCTCCATCTCTGGGGCCAACGTCCTGACTTTC

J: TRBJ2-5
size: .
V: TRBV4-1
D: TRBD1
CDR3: CASSPTGGGGETQYF
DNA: TGCGCCAGCAGCCCGACAGGGGGCGGGGGAGAGACCCAGTACTTC

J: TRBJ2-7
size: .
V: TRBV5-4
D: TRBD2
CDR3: CASSRSSGGAYEQYF
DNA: TGTGCCAGCAGCAGGTCTAGCGGGGGGGCCTACGAGCAGTACTTC

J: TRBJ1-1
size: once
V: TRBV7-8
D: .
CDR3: CASSLMGPNTEAFF
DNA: TGTGCCAGCAGCTTAATGGGGCCGAACACTGAAGCTTTCTTC

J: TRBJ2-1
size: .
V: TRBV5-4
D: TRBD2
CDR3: CASSPDRGREEFF
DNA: TGTGCCAGCAGCCCGGACCGGGGGAGGGAAGAGTTCTTC

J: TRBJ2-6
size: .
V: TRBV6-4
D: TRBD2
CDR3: CASSEGGAGANVLTF
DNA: TGTGCCAGCAGTGAGGGAGGGGCTGGGGCCAACGTCCTGACTTTC

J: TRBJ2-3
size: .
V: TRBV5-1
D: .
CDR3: CASSLGGQRTDTQYF
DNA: TGCGCCAGCAGCTTGGGGGGGCAACGCACAGATACGCAGTATTTT

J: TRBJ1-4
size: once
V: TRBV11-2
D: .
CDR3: CASSLGQAGMTFLNEKLFF
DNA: TGTGCCAGCAGCTTAGGCCAGGCAGGGATGACTTTCCTTAATGAAAAACTGTTTTTT

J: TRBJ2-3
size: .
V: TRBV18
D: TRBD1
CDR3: CASSSYRGDSTDTQYF
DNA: TGTGCCAGCTCATCGTACAGGGGCGATAGCACAGATACGCAGTATTTT

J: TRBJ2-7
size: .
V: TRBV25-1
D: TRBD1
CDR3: CASSPWDRSYEQYF
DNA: TGTGCCAGCAGTCCGTGGGACAGGAGCTACGAGCAGTACTTC

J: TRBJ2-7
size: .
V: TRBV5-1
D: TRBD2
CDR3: CASSLGLRTSGVLSYEQYF
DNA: TGCGCCAGCAGCTTGGGACTTCGGACTAGCGGGGTGCTTTCCTACGAGCAGTACTTC

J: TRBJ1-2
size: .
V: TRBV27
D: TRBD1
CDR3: CASSLSRTGGAYNYGYTF
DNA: TGTGCCAGCAGTTTATCGCGGACAGGGGGCGCTTATAACTATGGCTACACCTTC

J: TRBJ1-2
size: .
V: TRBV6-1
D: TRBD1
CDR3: CASSQQGGYGYTF
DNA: TGTGCCAGCAGCCAACAGGGGGGCTATGGCTACACCTTC

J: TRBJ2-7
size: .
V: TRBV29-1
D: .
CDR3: CSVGQVYYEQYF
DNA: TGCAGCGTTGGACAGGTATACTACGAGCAGTACTTC

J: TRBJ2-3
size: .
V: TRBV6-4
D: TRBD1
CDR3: CASSDGQGAGDTQYF
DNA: TGTGCCAGCAGTGACGGGCAGGGGGCAGGGGATACGCAGTATTTT

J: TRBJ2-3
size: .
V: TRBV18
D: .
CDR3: CASSPELATGDTQYF
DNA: TGTGCCAGCTCACCTGAACTAGCCACGGGAGATACGCAGTATTTT

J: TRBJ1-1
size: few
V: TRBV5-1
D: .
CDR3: CASSLGRDTMETEAFF
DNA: TGCGCCAGCAGCTTAGGCAGGGATACTATGGAGACTGAAGCTTTCTTT

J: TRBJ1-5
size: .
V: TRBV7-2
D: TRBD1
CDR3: CASSLWGQMSQPQHF
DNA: TGTGCCAGCAGCTTATGGGGACAGATGTCTCAGCCCCAGCATTTT

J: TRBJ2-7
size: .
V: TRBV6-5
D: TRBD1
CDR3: CASKRGQGPYEQYF
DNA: TGTGCCAGCAAGAGGGGACAGGGTCCCTACGAGCAGTACTTC

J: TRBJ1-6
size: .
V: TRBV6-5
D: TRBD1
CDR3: CASSYADRGRSPLHF
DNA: TGTGCCAGCAGTTACGCGGACAGGGGGCGATCACCCCTCCACTTT

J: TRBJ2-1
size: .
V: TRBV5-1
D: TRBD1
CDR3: CASSYRQGAYNEQFF
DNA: TGCGCCAGCAGCTACCGACAGGGAGCCTACAATGAGCAGTTCTTC

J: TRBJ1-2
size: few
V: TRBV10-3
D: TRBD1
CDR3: CAIQMLTGGYGYTF
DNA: TGTGCCATCCAAATGCTGACAGGGGGTTATGGCTACACCTTC